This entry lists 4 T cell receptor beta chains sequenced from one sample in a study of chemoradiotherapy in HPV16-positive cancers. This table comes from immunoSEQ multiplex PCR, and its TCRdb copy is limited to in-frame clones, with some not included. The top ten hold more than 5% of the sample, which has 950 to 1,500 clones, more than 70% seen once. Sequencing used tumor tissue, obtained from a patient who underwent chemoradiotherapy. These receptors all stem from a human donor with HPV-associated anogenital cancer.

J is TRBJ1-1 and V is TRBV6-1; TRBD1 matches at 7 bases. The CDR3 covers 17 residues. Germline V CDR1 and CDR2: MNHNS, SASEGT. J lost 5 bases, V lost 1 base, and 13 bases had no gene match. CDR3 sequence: CASSEVYSSRGRTEAFF. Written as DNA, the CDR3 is TGTGCCAGCAGTGAAGTCTACTCGTCTAGGGGGCGGACTGAAGCTTTCTTT.

The CDR3 sequence: CASSERASEHTEAFF. CDR3 DNA: TGCGCCAGCAGTGAGAGGGCCAGCGAGCACACTGAAGCTTTCTTT. The V gene is TRBV10-1, the J gene TRBJ1-1; D gene uncertain. The germline CDR1 and CDR2 sequences are WNHNN and SYGVQD (reference sequence). The CDR3 sequence is 15 residues long. The V end was cut by 2 bases, the J end by 3 bases, with 13 bases between.

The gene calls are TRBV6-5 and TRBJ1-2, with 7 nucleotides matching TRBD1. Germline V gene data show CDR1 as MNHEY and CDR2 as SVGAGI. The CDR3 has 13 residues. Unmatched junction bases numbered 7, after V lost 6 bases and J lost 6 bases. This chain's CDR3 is CASRTQGINGYTF. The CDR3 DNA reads TGTGCCAGCAGGACACAGGGGATAAATGGCTACACCTTC.

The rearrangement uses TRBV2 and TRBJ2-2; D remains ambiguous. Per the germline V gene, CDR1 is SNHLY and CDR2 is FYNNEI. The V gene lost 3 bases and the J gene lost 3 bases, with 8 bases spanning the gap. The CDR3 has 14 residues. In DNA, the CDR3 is TGTGCCAGCAGTGAGGCAGGTTACACCGGGGAGCTGTTTTTT. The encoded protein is CASSEAGYTGELFF.